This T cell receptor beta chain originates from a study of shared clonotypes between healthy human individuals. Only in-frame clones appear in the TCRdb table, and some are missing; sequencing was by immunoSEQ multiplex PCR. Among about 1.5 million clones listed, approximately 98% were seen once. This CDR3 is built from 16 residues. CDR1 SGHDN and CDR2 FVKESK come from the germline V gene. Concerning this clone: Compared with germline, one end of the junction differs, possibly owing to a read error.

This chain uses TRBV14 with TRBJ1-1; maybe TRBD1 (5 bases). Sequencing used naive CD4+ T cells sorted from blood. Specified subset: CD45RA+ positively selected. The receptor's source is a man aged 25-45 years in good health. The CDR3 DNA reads TGTGCCAGCAGCCAAGATATGGTCGGGTCGATTCGACGGGGCACTTGG. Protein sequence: CASSQDMVGSIRRGTW.